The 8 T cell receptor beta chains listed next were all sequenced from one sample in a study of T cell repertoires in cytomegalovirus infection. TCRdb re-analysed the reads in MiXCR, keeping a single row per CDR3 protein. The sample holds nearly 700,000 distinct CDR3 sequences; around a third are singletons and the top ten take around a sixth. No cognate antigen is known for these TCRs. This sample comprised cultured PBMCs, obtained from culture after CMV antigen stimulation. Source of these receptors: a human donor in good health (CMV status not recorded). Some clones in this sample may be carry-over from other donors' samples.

The DNA for the CDR3 is TGTGCCAGCAGCTCAAGAGGTGGGACAGGATTCTACGAGCAGTACTTC. Translation gives CASSSRGGTGFYEQYF. The rearrangement links TRBV11-1 to TRBJ2-7, with TRBD1 matching 8 bases. Germline V gene data show CDR1 as SGHAT and CDR2 as FQDESV (reference sequence). V dropped 4 bases and J dropped 3; count of bases not matched to a gene: 11. The CDR3 contains 16 residues.

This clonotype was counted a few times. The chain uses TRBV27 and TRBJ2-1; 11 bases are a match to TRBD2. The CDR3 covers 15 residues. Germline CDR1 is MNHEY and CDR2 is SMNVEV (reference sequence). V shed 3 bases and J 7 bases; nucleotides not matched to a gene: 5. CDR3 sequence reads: CASSFGLAGGNEQFF. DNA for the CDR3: TGTGCCAGCAGTTTCGGGTTAGCGGGAGGGAATGAGCAGTTCTTC.

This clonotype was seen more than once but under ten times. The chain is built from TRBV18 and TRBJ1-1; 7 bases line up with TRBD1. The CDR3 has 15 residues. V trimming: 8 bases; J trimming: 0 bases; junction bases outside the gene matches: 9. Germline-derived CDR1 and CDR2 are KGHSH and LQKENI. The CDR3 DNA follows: TGTGCCAGCACCGACAGGGCGATTCTGAACACTGAAGCTTTCTTT. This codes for CASTDRAILNTEAFF. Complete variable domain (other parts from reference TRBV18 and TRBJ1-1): NAGVMQNPRHLVRRRGQEARLRCSPMKGHSHVYWYRQLPEEGLKFMVYLQKENIIDESGMPKERFSAEFPKEGPSILRIQQVVRGDSAAYFCASTDRAILNTEAFFGQGTRLTVV.

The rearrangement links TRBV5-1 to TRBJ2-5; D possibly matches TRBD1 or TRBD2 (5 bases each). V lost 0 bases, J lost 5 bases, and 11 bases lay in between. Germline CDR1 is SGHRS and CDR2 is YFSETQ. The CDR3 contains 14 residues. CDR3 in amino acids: CASSLVSEGETQYF. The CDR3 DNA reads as TGCGCCAGCAGCTTGGTTTCAGAGGGGGAGACCCAGTACTTC.

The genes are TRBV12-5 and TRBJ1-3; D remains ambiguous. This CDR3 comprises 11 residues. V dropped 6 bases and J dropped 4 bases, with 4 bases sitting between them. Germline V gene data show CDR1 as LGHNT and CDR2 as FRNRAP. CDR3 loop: CASGTGNTIYF. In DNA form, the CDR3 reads TGTGCTAGTGGCACGGGAAACACCATATATTTT.

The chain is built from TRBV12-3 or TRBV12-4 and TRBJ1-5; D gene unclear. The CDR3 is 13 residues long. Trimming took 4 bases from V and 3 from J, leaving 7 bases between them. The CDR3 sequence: CASSSEVNQPQHF. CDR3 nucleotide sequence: TGTGCCAGCAGTTCTGAAGTCAATCAGCCCCAGCATTTT.

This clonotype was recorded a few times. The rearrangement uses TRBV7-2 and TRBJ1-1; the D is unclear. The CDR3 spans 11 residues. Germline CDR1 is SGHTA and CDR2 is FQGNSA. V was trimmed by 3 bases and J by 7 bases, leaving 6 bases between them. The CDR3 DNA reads TGTGCCAGCAGCTTCGAGGATGAAGCTTTCTTT. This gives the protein CASSFEDEAFF.

For the CDR3, the DNA is TGTGCCAGCAGATCAAACGGAAATACGCAGTATTTT. Its protein is CASRSNGNTQYF. The chain uses TRBV7-9 and TRBJ2-3, with D unresolved. V lost 6 bases to trimming and J lost 7 bases, with 11 bases between them. The V gene's germline CDR1 is SEHNR and CDR2 FQNEAQ (reference sequence). The CDR3 spans 12 residues.